What follows is one T cell receptor (beta chain) and its context. Trimming removed 0 bases at V and 15 bases at J, with 27 bases between. CDR1 LGHNA and CDR2 YSLEER come from the germline V gene. This CDR3 has 17 residues. From 5'RACE with constant-segment primers came TCR alpha and TCR beta cDNA libraries that carried sample barcodes and UMIs. TCRdb reprocessed the 5' RACE reads via MiXCR and lists one record per CDR3 protein. The table lists 250,000 to 300,000 distinct CDR3 sequences, roughly 16% of them singletons. This entry is derived from a study of T-cell memory formation after mild COVID-19. Material for sequencing was PBMCs or a T cell subset sorted from them (not recorded which). This receptor was taken from a man aged 18-30 years who had mild COVID-19 (a few samples of this study predate the infection). Cell type and time point are not known. The gene calls are TRBV4-3 and TRBJ2-1; no reliable D call. This CDR3 is CASSQDAPRGPGFSVFF. In nucleotides, the CDR3 is TGCGCCAGCAGCCAAGACGCCCCTCGCGGACCAGGATTTTCGGTGTTCTTC.